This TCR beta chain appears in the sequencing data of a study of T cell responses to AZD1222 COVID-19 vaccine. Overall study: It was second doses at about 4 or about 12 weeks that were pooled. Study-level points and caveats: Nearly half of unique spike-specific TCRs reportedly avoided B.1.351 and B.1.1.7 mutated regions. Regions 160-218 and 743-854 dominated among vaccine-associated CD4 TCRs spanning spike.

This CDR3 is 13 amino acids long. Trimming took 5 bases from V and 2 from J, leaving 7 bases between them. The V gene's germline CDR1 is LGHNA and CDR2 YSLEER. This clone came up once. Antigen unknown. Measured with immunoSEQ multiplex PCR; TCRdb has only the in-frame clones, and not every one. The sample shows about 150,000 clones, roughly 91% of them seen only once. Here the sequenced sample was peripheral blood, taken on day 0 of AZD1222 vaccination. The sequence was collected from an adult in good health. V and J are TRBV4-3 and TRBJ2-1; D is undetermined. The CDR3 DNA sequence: TGCGCCAGCAGCGACGGAGCCTACAATGAGCAGTTCTTC. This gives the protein CASSDGAYNEQFF.